A selection of T cell receptor beta chains follows, all from one sample in a study of early T cells in non-severe SARS-CoV-2 infection. One entry per CDR3 protein results from TCRdb running MiXCR on the 5' RACE reads. The sample lists 60,000 to 85,000 distinct CDR3 sequences, 15% occurring once. Sequencing used whole blood. These receptors all stem from an adult who was a healthcare worker with PCR-confirmed SARS-CoV-2 infection or an uninfected control (not recorded which). The CDR3 runs from the conserved cysteine through the conserved F or W. D genes are given only for firm matches. Only part of the rows carry a size: once, few, many, or a class if the clone is expanded.

D	V	size	J	DNA	CDR3
.	TRBV5-4	.	TRBJ1-5	TGTGCCAGCAGCTTGGACAGCAATCAGCCCCAGCATTTT	CASSLDSNQPQHF
TRBD1	TRBV5-5	many	TRBJ1-5	TGTGCCAGCAGCCGTCGGACAGGGGATCAGCCCCAGCATTTT	CASSRRTGDQPQHF
.	TRBV28	few	TRBJ2-7	TGTGCCAGCAGGGATCCTTACGAGCAGTACTTC	CASRDPYEQYF
.	TRBV14	few	TRBJ2-2	TGTGCCAGCAGCCAAGTTGAACTTTTGAACACCGGGGAGCTGTTTTTT	CASSQVELLNTGELFF
TRBD1	TRBV6-1	few	TRBJ1-2	TGTGCCAGCAGTGAAGGGACAGGACTCTATGGCTACACCTTC	CASSEGTGLYGYTF
TRBD1	TRBV12-3/TRBV12-4	.	TRBJ1-2	TGTGCCAGCAGTACCCGACAGGGGGCTAGCTATGGCTACACCTTC	CASSTRQGASYGYTF
.	TRBV28	few	TRBJ1-2	TGTGCCAGCAGCCCGCCAGCTGCCCCTAACTATGGCTACACCTTC	CASSPPAAPNYGYTF
TRBD1	TRBV7-9	few	TRBJ1-3	TGTGCCAGCAGCCCAGGGGGCTCTGAAAACACCATATATTTT	CASSPGGSENTIYF
TRBD2	TRBV28	many	TRBJ2-7	TGTGCCAGCACTCCTGGGGAGGGGACCAGCTACGAGCAGTACTTC	CASTPGEGTSYEQYF
.	TRBV5-1	many	TRBJ2-1	TGCGCCAGCAGCTTGGAACTCTACAATGAGCAGTTCTTC	CASSLELYNEQFF
TRBD1	TRBV28	many	TRBJ1-6	TGTGCCAGCAGTTTATATACGGGACAGGGGGCGCGAAATTCACCCCTCCACTTT	CASSLYTGQGARNSPLHF
.	TRBV7-9	few	TRBJ1-3	TGTGCCAGCAGCCGGACCGTCTCTGGAAACACCATATATTTT	CASSRTVSGNTIYF